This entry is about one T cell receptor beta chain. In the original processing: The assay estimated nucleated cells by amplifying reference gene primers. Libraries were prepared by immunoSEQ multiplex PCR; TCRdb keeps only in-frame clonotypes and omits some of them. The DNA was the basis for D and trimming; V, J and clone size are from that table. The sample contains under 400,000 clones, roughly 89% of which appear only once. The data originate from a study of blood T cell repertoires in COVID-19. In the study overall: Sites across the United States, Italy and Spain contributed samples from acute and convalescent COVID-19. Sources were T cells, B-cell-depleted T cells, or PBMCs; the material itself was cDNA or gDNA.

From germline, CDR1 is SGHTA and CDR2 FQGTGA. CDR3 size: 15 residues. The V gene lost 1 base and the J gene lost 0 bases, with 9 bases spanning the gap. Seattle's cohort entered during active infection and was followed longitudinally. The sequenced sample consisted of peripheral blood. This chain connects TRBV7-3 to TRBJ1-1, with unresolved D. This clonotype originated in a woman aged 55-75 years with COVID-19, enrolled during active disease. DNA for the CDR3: TGTGCCAGCAGCTTAATGGGCAGATTGAACACTGAAGCTTTCTTT. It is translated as CASSLMGRLNTEAFF.